Included here is one T cell receptor (beta chain) sequence, with context. The sample comes from a study of control samples from healthy donors and cancer patients. Profiled with immunoSEQ multiplex PCR; TCRdb holds only in-frame clones, not every one. The sample has about 54,000 clones, approximately 95% seen once; the top ten hold under 2%. Trimming removed 11 bases at V and 2 bases at J, with 15 bases between. CDR1 and CDR2 from the germline V gene are MDHEN and SYDVKM. This CDR3 spans 13 amino acids. This receptor was identified in a woman in her twenties or thirties in good health. What was sequenced was blood. The V and J genes are TRBV28 and TRBJ1-2; D is possibly TRBD1 (6 bases). The CDR3 DNA is TGTGCCGGCGGCGGGGGGCCCAACTATGGCTACACCTTC. This translates into CAGGGGPNYGYTF.